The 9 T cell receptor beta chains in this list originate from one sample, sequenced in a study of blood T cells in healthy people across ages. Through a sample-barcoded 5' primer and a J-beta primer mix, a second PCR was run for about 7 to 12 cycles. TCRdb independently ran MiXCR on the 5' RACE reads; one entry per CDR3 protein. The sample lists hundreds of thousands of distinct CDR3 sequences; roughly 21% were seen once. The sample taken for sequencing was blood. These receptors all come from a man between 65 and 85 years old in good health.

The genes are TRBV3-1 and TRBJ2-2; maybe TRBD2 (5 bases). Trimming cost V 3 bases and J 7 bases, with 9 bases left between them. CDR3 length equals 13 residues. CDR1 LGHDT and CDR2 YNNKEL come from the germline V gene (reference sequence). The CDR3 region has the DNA TGTGCCAGCAGCCACCCGGGGATCGGGGAGCTGTTTTTT. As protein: CASSHPGIGELFF.

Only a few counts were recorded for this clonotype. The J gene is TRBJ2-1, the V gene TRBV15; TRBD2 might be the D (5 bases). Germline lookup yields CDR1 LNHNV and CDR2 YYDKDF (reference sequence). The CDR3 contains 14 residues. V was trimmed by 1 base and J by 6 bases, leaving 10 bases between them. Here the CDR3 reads CATSRGGLPNEQFF. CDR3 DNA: TGTGCCACCAGCAGAGGTGGACTCCCCAATGAGCAGTTCTTC.

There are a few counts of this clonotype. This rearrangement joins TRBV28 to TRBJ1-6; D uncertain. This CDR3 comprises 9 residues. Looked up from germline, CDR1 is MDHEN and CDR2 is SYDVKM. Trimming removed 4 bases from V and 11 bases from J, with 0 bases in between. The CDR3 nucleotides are TGTGCCAGCAGTTCACCCCTCCACTTT. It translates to CASSSPLHF.

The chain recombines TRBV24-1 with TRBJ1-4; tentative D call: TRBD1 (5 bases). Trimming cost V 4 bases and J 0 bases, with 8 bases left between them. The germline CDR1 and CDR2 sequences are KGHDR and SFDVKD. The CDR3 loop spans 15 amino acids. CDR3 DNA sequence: TGTGCCACCAGTGACCGGGACGCAACTAATGAAAAACTGTTTTTT. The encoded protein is CATSDRDATNEKLFF.

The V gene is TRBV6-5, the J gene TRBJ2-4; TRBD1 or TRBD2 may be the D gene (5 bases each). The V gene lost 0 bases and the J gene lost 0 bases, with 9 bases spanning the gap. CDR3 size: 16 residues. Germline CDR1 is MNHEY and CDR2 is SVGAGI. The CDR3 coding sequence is TGTGCCAGCAGTTACTCGAGTGGGACAGCCAAAAACATTCAGTACTTC. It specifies CASSYSSGTAKNIQYF.

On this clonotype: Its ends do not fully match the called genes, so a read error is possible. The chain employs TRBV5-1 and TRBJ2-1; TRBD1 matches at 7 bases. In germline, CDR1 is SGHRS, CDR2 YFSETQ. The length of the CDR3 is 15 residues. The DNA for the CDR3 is TGCGCCAACAGCTTGAGCGTACAGGGGATAAATGAGCAGTTCTTC. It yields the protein CANSLSVQGINEQFF.

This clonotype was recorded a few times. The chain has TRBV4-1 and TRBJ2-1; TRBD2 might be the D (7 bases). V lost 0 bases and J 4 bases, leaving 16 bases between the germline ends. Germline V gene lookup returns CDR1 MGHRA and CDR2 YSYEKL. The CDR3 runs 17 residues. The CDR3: CASSQELGASGYNEQFF. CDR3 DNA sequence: TGCGCCAGCAGCCAAGAACTGGGGGCTAGCGGATACAATGAGCAGTTCTTC.

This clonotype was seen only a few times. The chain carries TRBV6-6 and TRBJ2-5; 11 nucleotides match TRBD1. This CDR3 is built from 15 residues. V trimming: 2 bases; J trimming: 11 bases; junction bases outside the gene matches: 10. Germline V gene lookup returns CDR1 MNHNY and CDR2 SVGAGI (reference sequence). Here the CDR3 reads CASSYPGQGAGEQYF. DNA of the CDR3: TGTGCCAGCAGTTACCCCGGACAGGGGGCAGGGGAGCAGTACTTC.

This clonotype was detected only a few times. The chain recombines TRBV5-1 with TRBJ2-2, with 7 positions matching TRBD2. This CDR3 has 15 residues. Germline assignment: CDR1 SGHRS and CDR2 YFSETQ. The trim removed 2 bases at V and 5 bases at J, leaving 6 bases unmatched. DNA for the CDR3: TGCGCCAGCAGCTTCGGACTAGGGCGGACCGGGGAGCTGTTTTTT. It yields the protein CASSFGLGRTGELFF.